This TCR beta chain was obtained from a study of T cell responses to AZD1222 COVID-19 vaccine. Study-wide results and caveats: Spike-wide coverage was observed for vaccine-associated CD4 TCRs, with dominant responses at 160-218 and 743-854. Two doses of AZD1222 preceded a rise in Spike-specific TCR breadth and depth. Only a handful of AZD1222 recipients tested seropositive at baseline.

Second-dose intervals of approximately 4 or approximately 12 weeks were pooled. Sequenced by immunoSEQ multiplex PCR; TCRdb stores in-frame clones only, minus some. The repertoire has 150,000 to 250,000 clones, more than 85% of them found once; the top ten carry under 4%. Concerning this clone itself: Its matching antigen is unknown.

V was shortened by 3 bases and J by 8 bases, with 10 bases between the two germline ends. Germline values: CDR1 LNHDA, CDR2 SQIVND (reference sequence). CDR3 length: 13 amino acids. The V and J genes are TRBV19 and TRBJ1-4, with D tentatively TRBD1 (5 bases). Sequencing used peripheral blood, obtained 28 days after the second AZD1222 dose. The clonotype comes from an adult who received the AZD1222 COVID-19 vaccine. CDR3 DNA sequence: TGTGCCAGTAGTATTTGGGGGATGGAAAAACTGTTTTTT. It encodes CASSIWGMEKLFF.